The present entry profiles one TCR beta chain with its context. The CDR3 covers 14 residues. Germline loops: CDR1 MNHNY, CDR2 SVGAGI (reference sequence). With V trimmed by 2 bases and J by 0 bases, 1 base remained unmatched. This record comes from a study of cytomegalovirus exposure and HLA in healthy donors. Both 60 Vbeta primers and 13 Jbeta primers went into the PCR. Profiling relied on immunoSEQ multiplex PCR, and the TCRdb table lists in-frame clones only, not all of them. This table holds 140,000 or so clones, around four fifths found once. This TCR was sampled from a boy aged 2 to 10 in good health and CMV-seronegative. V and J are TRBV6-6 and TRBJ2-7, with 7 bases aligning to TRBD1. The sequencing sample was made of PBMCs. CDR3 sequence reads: CASSYRDSSYEQYF. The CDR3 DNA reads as TGTGCCAGCAGTTACCGGGACAGCTCCTACGAGCAGTACTTC.